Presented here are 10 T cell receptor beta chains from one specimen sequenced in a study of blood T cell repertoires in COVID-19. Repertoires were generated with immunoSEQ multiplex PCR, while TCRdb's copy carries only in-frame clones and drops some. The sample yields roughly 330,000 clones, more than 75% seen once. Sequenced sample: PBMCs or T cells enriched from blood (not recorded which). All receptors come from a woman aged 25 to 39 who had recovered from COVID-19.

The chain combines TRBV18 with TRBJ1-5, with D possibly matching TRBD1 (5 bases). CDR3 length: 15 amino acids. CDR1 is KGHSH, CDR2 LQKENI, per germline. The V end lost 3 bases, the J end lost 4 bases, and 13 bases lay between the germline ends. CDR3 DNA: TGTGCCAGCTCACCCGACGGACATATAAATCAGCCCCAGCATTTT. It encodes CASSPDGHINQPQHF.

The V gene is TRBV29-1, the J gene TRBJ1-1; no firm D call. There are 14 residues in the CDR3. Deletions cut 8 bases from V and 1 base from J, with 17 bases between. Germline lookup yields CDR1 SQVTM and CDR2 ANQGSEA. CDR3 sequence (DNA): TGCAGCCTCAACCCCCTGAGGGCGAACACTGAAGCTTTCTTT. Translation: CSLNPLRANTEAFF.

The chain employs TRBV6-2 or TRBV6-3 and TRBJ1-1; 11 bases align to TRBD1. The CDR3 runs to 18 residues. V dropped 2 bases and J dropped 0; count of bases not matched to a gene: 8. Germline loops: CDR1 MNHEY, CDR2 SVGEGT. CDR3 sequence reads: CASSYPYLDRGLNTEAFF. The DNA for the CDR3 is TGTGCCAGCAGTTACCCTTACCTGGACAGGGGGCTGAACACTGAAGCTTTCTTT.

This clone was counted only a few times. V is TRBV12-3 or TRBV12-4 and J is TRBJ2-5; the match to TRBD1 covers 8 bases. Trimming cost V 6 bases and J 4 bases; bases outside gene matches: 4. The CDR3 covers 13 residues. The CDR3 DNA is TGTGCCAGCAGCTCGACAGGGGTAGAGACCCAGTACTTC. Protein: CASSSTGVETQYF.

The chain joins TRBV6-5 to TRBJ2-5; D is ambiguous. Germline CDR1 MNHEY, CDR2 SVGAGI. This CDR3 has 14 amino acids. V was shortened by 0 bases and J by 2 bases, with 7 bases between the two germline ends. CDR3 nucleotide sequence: TGTGCCAGCAGTTACTCTTGGCAGCAAGAGACCCAGTACTTC. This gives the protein CASSYSWQQETQYF.

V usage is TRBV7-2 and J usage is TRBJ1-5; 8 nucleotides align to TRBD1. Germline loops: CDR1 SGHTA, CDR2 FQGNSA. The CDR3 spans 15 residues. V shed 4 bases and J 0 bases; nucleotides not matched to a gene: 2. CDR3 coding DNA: TGTGCCAGCAGCTCGACAGGGGATAGCAATCAGCCCCAGCATTTT. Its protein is CASSSTGDSNQPQHF.

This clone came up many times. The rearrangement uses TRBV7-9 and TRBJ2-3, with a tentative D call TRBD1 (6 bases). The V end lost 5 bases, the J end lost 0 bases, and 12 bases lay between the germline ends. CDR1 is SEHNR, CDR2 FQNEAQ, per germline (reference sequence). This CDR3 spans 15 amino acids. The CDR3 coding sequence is TGTGCCAGCAGCCAGCCCCAGGGGAGCACAGATACGCAGTATTTT. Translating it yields CASSQPQGSTDTQYF.

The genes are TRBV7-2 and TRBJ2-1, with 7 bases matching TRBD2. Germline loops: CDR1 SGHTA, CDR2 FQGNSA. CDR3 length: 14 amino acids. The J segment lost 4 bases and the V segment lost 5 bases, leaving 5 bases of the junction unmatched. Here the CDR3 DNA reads TGTGCCAGCAGCCAGGCTAGCGGATACAATGAGCAGTTCTTC. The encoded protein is CASSQASGYNEQFF.

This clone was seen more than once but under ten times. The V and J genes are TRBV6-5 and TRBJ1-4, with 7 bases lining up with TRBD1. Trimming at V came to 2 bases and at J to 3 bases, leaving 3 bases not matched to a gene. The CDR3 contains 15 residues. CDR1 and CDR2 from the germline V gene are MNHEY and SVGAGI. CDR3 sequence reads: CASSYQTGSNEKLFF. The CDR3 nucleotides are TGTGCCAGCAGTTACCAGACAGGGTCTAATGAAAAACTGTTTTTT.

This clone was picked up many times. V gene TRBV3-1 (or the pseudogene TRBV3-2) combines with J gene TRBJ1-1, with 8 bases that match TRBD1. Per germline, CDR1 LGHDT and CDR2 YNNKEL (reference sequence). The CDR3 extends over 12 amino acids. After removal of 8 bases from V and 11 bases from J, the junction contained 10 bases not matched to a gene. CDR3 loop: CASGRTGRGAFF. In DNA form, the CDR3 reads TGTGCCAGCGGTCGGACAGGGAGAGGTGCTTTCTTT.